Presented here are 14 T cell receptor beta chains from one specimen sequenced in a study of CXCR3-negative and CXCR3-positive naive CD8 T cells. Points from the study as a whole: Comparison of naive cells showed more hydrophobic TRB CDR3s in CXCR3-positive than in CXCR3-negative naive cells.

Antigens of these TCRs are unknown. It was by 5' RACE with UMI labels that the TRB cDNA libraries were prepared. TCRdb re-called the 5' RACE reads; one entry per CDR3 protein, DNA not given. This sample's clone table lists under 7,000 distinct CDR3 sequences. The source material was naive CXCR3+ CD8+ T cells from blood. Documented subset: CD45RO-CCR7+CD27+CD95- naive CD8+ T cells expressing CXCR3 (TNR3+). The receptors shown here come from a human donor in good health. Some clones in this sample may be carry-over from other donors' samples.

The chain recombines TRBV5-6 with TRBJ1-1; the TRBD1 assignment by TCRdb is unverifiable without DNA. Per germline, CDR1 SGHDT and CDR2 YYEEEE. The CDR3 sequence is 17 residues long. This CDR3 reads CASSLAWAGVSGTEAFF. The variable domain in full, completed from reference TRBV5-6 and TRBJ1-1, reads DAGVTQSPTHLIKTRGQQVTLRCSPKSGHDTVSWYQQALGQGPQFIFQYYEEEERQRGNFPDRFSGHQFPNYSSELNVNALLLGDSALYLCASSLAWAGVSGTEAFFGQGTRLTVV.

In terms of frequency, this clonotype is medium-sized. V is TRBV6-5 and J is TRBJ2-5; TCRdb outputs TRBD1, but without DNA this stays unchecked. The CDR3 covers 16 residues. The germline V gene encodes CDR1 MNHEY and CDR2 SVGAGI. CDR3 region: CASSYVIGTGRETQYF.

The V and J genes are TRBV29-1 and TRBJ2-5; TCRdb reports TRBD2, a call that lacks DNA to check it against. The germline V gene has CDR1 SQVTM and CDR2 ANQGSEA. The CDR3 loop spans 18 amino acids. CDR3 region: CSVRWAAIEGDIGETQYF.

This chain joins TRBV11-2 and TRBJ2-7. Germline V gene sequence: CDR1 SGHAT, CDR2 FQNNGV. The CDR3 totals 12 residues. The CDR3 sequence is CASSSQVVEQYF.

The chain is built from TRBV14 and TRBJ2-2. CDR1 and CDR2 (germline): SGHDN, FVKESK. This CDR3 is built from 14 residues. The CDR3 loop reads CASSQVVSSWELFF.

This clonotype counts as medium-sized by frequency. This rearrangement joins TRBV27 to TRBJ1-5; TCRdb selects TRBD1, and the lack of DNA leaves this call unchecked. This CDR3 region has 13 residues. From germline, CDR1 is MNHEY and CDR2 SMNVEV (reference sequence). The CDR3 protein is CASSLDRDQPQHF.

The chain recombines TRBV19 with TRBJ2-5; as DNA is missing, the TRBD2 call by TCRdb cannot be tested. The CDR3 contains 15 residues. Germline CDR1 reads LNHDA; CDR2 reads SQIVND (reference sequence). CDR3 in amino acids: CASNPAFAGEETQYF.

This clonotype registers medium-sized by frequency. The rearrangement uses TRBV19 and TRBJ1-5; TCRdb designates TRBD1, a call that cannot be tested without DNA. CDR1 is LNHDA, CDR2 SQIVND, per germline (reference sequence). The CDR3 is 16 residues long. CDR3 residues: CASSFTPRQANQPQHF.

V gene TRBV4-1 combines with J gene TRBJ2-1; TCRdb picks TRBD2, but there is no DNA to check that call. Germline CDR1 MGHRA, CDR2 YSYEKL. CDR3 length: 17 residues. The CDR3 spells CASSPRLAGSSYNEQFF.

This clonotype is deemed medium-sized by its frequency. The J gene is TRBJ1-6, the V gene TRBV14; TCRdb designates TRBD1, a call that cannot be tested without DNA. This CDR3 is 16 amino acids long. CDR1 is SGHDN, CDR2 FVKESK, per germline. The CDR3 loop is CASSQGQGANNSPLHF.

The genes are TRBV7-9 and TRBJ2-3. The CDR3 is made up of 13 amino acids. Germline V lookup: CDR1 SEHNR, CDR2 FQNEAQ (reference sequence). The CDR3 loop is CASSVPGTDTQYF.

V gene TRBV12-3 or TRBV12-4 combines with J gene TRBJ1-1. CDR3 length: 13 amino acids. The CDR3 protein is CASSLILNTEAFF.

The CDR3 loop reads CSARDFQIEFF. V usage is TRBV20-1 and J usage is TRBJ2-1. The CDR3 has 11 amino acids. CDR1 is DFQATT, CDR2 SNEGSKA, per germline (reference sequence).

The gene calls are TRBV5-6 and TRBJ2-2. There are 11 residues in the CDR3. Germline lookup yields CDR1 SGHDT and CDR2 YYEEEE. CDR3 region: CASSFGASCFF.